Listed below are T cell receptor beta chains from one sample, sequenced in a study of blood T cell repertoires in COVID-19. Produced via immunoSEQ multiplex PCR; TCRdb's table is partial and in-frame only. The sample lists about 310,000 clones, 85% to 90% occurring once. The sequenced sample was peripheral blood. The origin of the receptors is a woman in her thirties or forties with COVID-19, enrolled during active disease. CDR3s include the opening cysteine and the closing phenylalanine or tryptophan. The order of the fields is clone size, D gene, V gene, J gene, CDR3 DNA, CDR3 protein. The D gene is left open where the match is weak. A row's size may be missing; if present it is once, few, many or a size class.

-	-	TRBV7-8	TRBJ2-7	TGTGCCAGCAGCAAAGGGGCCCTCGGGCACGAGCAGTACTTC	CASSKGALGHEQYF
-	-	TRBV7-3	TRBJ2-3	TGTGCCAGCAGCCCCTCGGGTCTTGATACGCAGTATTTT	CASSPSGLDTQYF
-	TRBD2	TRBV4-3	TRBJ2-3	TGCGCCAGCAGCCAAGAGACGGGACTAGACGGGGATACGCAGTATTTT	CASSQETGLDGDTQYF
-	TRBD2	TRBV30	TRBJ2-5	TGTGCCTGGTCCGGGACTAGCGGCCAAATCCAGTACTTC	CAWSGTSGQIQYF
-	TRBD1	TRBV10-2	TRBJ1-2	TGCGCCAGCAGTGAGAACGTGGGGACAGAGACCTATGGCTACACCTTC	CASSENVGTETYGYTF
-	-	TRBV7-9	TRBJ2-7	TGTGCCAGCAGCCCCCGGGGGTCCTCCTACGAGCAGTACTTC	CASSPRGSSYEQYF
-	-	TRBV29-1	TRBJ2-5	TGCAGCGTTGTCAGGCAGGGGCTTGAGACCCAGTACTTC	CSVVRQGLETQYF
-	-	TRBV20-1	TRBJ2-3	TGCAGTGCTAGTCTAGCTGCCCTTTCCACAGATACGCAGTATTTT	CSASLAALSTDTQYF
-	-	TRBV28	TRBJ1-2	TGTGCCAGCAGTTTTCTGCGGGTTGACTATGGCTACACCTTC	CASSFLRVDYGYTF
-	-	TRBV7-8	TRBJ2-3	TGTGCCAGCAGCTTAGGAACTAGCACAGATACGCAGTATTTT	CASSLGTSTDTQYF
-	-	TRBV12-3/TRBV12-4	TRBJ1-1	TGTGCCAGCAGTTTATATGGGCTTGAAGCTTTCTTT	CASSLYGLEAFF
-	-	TRBV28	TRBJ1-1	TGTGCCAGCATACCTTCCAGGCCTAAGAGCACTGAAGCTTTCTTT	CASIPSRPKSTEAFF
-	TRBD2	TRBV28	TRBJ2-7	TGTGCCAGCAGTCTACCGGGACTAGCGGTTCCCCCCTACGAGCAGTACTTC	CASSLPGLAVPPYEQYF
few	TRBD2	TRBV4-1	TRBJ2-1	TGCGCCAGCAGCCAACTACTAGCGGTTTACAATGAGCAGTTCTTC	CASSQLLAVYNEQFF
-	TRBD1	TRBV6-2/TRBV6-3	TRBJ1-3	TGTGCCAGCAGTTCCCGCGACAGGGCCGGAAACACCATATATTTT	CASSSRDRAGNTIYF
-	-	TRBV6-5	TRBJ1-4	TGTGCCAGCTCCGAGACAGTTAATGAAAAACTGTTTTTT	CASSETVNEKLFF
-	TRBD2	TRBV28	TRBJ2-7	TGTGCCAGCAGTCTCCCTTTAGCGGGAAATTCCCACGAGCAGTACTTC	CASSLPLAGNSHEQYF
-	-	TRBV5-4	TRBJ2-2	TGTGCCAGCAGCTTGCCCTATGGTACCGGGGAGCTGTTTTTT	CASSLPYGTGELFF
-	TRBD2	TRBV30	TRBJ2-3	TGTGCCGCGGGACTAGCGGGAGGGCTGGGGTCTGCAGATACGCAGTATTTT	CAAGLAGGLGSADTQYF
-	TRBD2	TRBV6-5	TRBJ2-5	TGTGCCAGCAGTTACTCGAAATCGGGGGGAGCGGAGACCCAGTACTTC	CASSYSKSGGAETQYF
-	-	TRBV6-1	TRBJ1-6	TGTGCCAGCAGTGAAAGGGGGTATAATTCACCCCTCCACTTT	CASSERGYNSPLHF
-	-	TRBV3-1/TRBV3-2	TRBJ2-7	TGTGCCAGCAGCCAAGATATTGCCGGTTCCTACGAGCAGTACTTC	CASSQDIAGSYEQYF
-	TRBD1	TRBV7-3	TRBJ2-7	TGTGCCAGCAGCGCGGGACAGGAGTACGAGCAGTACTTC	CASSAGQEYEQYF
-	TRBD2	TRBV4-1	TRBJ2-7	TGCGCCAGCAGCCACGCCATTCCTAGCGGGAGTCCCTACGAGCAGTACTTC	CASSHAIPSGSPYEQYF
-	-	TRBV30	TRBJ1-6	TGTGCCTGGGAGAGGCAGGGTTCGACACCCCTCCACTTT	CAWERQGSTPLHF
-	-	TRBV9	TRBJ2-3	TGTGCCAGCAGCTCTCCACAGGGACCGCAGGATACGCAGTATTTT	CASSSPQGPQDTQYF
-	-	TRBV18	TRBJ2-7	TGTGCCAGCTCACCACCTTTCCGCTACGAGCAGTACTTC	CASSPPFRYEQYF
-	-	TRBV18	TRBJ1-3	TGTGCCAGCTCACCACCGTTAGGAAACACCATATATTTT	CASSPPLGNTIYF
-	TRBD1	TRBV4-3	TRBJ1-5	TGCGCCAGCAGCCAAGATATTTCCAGGACAGGGGGCGCCCATAGCAATCAGCCCCAGCATTTT	CASSQDISRTGGAHSNQPQHF
-	-	TRBV7-9	TRBJ2-2	TGTGCCAGCAGCTTAGAACCAGGGACCGGGGAGCTGTTTTTT	CASSLEPGTGELFF
-	TRBD2	TRBV15	TRBJ2-1	TGTGCCACCAGCAGAGATACTAAGCGGGGGGTCAGGCAGTTCTTC	CATSRDTKRGVRQFF
-	TRBD1	TRBV27	TRBJ1-1	TGTGCCAGCAGTTTGAGCGGGGACAGGGGGATGGACCCGAACACTGAAGCTTTCTTT	CASSLSGDRGMDPNTEAFF
-	-	TRBV5-1	TRBJ2-7	TGCGCCAGCAGCGAACGCACCGGGACACCGTCCTACGAGCAGTACTTC	CASSERTGTPSYEQYF
once	TRBD1	TRBV6-6	TRBJ2-7	TGTGCCAGCAGGGGACAGGACCACGTCCACCGTGACGAGCAGTACTTC	CASRGQDHVHRDEQYF
-	-	TRBV4-3	TRBJ1-1	TGCGCCAGCAGCCAAGACGGTTCCGTGAACACTGAAGCTTTCTTT	CASSQDGSVNTEAFF
-	-	TRBV27	TRBJ1-5	TGTGCCAGTGGACATTTGAATCAGCCCCAGCATTTT	CASGHLNQPQHF
-	-	TRBV29-1	TRBJ2-4	TGCAGCGTTGACAGGGTTAAGGCCAAAAACATTCAGTACTTC	CSVDRVKAKNIQYF
-	TRBD2	TRBV7-9	TRBJ2-3	TGTGCCAGCAGCCCCGGACTAGCGGGGCGCGGGCAGTATTTT	CASSPGLAGRGQYF
-	TRBD2	TRBV28	TRBJ2-1	TGTGCCAGCAGGGGTAAACTAGCGAGAGCCTACAATGAGCAGTTCTTC	CASRGKLARAYNEQFF
-	TRBD2	TRBV28	TRBJ2-2	TGTGCCAGCAGTCCCCACAGCGGGGCCACCGGGGAGCTGTTTTTT	CASSPHSGATGELFF
-	TRBD2	TRBV3-1/TRBV3-2	TRBJ2-5	TGTGCCAGCAGCCAAGCAGACTGCGCTAGCGGGGGGAAGACCCAGTACTTC	CASSQADCASGGKTQYF
-	TRBD1	TRBV28	TRBJ1-2	TGTGCCAGCAAAAGGGGGCCAGACTATGGCTACACCTTC	CASKRGPDYGYTF
few	TRBD1	TRBV6-5	TRBJ2-7	TGTGCCAGCAGTTACTCGTTCTCCCAGGGGGACGAGCAGTACTTC	CASSYSFSQGDEQYF
-	TRBD1	TRBV27	TRBJ2-7	TGTGCCAGCAGTTTACCGGGACAGGGGAACGAGCAGTACTTC	CASSLPGQGNEQYF
-	TRBD2	TRBV9	TRBJ2-7	TGTGCCAGCAGCGTTAGCGGGAGATCCTACGAGCAGTACTTC	CASSVSGRSYEQYF
-	-	TRBV3-1/TRBV3-2	TRBJ2-1	TGTGCCAGCAGGAGGTGGAACGAGGGTCTGGGGGCCCGTGAGCAGTTCTTC	CASRRWNEGLGAREQFF
-	TRBD1	TRBV11-1	TRBJ2-4	TGTGCCAGCAGCTCCGGGACAGGGTTAGCCAAAAACATTCAGTACTTC	CASSSGTGLAKNIQYF
-	TRBD2	TRBV27	TRBJ2-3	TGTGCCAGCAGTTTCTTGGCGGGGGTAGATACGCAGTATTTT	CASSFLAGVDTQYF
-	TRBD2	TRBV14	TRBJ2-7	TGTGCCAGCAGCCAAGTACGACTAGCGGGAGGAGGTGGGGACGAGCAGTACTTC	CASSQVRLAGGGGDEQYF
-	-	TRBV5-1	TRBJ1-4	TGCGCCAGCAGCTTGACAGGGAAGACTAATGAAAAACTGTTTTTT	CASSLTGKTNEKLFF
-	TRBD2	TRBV7-3	TRBJ2-2	TGTGCCAGCAGCTTAAGGAAAACGGGACTAGCGGGCGTCACCGGGGAGCTGTTTTTT	CASSLRKTGLAGVTGELFF
-	-	TRBV7-6	TRBJ2-5	TGTGCCAGCAGCTTAGTTGGCGGGGTGGGTGGGGCCCAGTACTTC	CASSLVGGVGGAQYF